This T cell receptor (beta chain) was recorded in a study of T cell responses to AZD1222 COVID-19 vaccine. Profiling relied on immunoSEQ multiplex PCR, and the TCRdb table lists in-frame clones only, not all of them. The sample records about 150,000 clones, about 89% being singletons. Findings and caveats of the study: Among the donors, most were white British and more were female, and clonal diversity was possibly underestimated. Vaccine-associated CD4 TCRs spanned spike, dominant at 160-218 and 743-854.

Concerning this clone: Its antigen is as yet unknown. At one boundary the junction diverges from the germline segment, which might be a read error.

The origin of this receptor is an adult who received the MenACWY meningococcal vaccine as a control. Sequenced material: peripheral blood, taken 28 days after the second dose of the MenACWY control vaccine.

This CDR3 reads CASSSGDRALHF. CDR3 DNA: TGTGCCAGCAGCTCGGGGGACAGGGCCCTACACTTT. The V and J genes are TRBV7-9 and TRBJ1-6; 9 bases match TRBD1. Looked up from germline, CDR1 is SEHNR and CDR2 is FQNEAQ (reference sequence). The CDR3 loop spans 12 amino acids.